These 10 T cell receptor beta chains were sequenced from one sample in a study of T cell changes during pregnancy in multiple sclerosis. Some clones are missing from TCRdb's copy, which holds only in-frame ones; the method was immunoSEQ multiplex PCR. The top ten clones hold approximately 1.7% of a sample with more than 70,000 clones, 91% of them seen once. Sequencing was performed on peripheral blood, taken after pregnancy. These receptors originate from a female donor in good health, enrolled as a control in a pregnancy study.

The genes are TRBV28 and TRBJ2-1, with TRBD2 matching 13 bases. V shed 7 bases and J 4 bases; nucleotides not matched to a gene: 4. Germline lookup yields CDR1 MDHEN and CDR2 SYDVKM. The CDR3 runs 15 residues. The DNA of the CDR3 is TGTGCCAGCACCGAGACTAGCGGGGGGTACAATGAGCAGTTCTTC. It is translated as CASTETSGGYNEQFF.

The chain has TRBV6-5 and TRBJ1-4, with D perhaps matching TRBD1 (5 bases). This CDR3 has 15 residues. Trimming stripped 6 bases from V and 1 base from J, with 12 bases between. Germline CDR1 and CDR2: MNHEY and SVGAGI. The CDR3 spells CASSSMGGTNEKLFF. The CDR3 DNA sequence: TGTGCCAGCAGCTCTATGGGGGGAACTAATGAAAAACTGTTTTTT.

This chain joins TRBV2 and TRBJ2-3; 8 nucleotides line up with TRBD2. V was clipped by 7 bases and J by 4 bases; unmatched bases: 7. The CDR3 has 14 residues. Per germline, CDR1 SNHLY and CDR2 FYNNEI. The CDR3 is CASIRAGVADTQYF. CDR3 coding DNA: TGTGCCAGCATAAGAGCGGGGGTCGCAGATACGCAGTATTTT.

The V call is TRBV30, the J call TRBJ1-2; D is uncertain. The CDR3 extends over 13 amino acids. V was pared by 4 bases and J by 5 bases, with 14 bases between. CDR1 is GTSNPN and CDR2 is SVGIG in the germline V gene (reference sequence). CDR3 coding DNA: TGTGCCTGGACCCCGCGAGAGTCTTATGGCTACACCTTC. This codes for CAWTPRESYGYTF. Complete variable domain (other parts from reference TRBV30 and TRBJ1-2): SQTIHQWPATLVQPVGSPLSLECTVEGTSNPNLYWYRQAAGRGLQLLFYSVGIGQISSEVPQNLSASRPQDRQFILSSKKLLLSDSGFYLCAWTPRESYGYTFGSGTRLTVV.

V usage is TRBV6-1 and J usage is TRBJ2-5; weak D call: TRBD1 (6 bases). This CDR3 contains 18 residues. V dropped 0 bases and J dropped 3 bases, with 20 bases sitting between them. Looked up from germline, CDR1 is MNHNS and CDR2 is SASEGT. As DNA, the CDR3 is TGTGCCAGCAGTGAAGCCACGAAAGGACAGAGGGTCAAAGAGACCCAGTACTTC. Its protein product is CASSEATKGQRVKETQYF.

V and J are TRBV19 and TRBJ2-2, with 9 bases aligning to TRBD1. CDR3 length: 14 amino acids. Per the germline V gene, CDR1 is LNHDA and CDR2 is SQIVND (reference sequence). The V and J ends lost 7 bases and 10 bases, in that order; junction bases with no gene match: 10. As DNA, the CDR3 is TGTGCCAGTAATCAGGGACAGGGCCCCCCGGAGCTGTTTTTT. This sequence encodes CASNQGQGPPELFF. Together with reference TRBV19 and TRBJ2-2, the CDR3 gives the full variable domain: DGGITQSPKYLFRKEGQNVTLSCEQNLNHDAMYWYRQDPGQGLRLIYYSQIVNDFQKGDIAEGYSVSREKKESFPLTVTSAQKNPTAFYLCASNQGQGPPELFFGEGSRLTVL.

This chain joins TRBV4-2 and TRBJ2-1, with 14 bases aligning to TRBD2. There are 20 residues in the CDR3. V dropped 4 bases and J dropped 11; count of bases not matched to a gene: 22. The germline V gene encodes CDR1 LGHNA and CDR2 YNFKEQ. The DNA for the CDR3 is TGTGCCAGCAGCCCGCGGACTAGCGGGGGGACTACAATGAGCGTGGGGAAGCAGTTCTTC. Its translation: CASSPRTSGGTTMSVGKQFF.

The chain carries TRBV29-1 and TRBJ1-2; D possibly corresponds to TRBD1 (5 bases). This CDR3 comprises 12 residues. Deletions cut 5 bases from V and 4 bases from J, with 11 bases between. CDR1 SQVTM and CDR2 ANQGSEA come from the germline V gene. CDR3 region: CSVRRGAYGYTF. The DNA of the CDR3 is TGCAGCGTTAGGAGGGGAGCCTATGGCTACACCTTC.

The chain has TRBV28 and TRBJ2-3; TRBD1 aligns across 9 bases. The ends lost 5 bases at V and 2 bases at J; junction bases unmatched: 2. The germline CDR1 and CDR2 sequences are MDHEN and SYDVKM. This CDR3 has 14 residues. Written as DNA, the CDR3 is TGTGCCAGCAGTGGACAGGGGATCACAGATACGCAGTATTTT. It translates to CASSGQGITDTQYF.

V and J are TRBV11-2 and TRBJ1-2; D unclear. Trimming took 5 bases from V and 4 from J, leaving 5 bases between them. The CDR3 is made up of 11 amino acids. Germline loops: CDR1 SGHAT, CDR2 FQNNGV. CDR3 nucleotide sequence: TGTGCCAGCAGCCCACTCTATGGCTACACCTTC. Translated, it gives CASSPLYGYTF.